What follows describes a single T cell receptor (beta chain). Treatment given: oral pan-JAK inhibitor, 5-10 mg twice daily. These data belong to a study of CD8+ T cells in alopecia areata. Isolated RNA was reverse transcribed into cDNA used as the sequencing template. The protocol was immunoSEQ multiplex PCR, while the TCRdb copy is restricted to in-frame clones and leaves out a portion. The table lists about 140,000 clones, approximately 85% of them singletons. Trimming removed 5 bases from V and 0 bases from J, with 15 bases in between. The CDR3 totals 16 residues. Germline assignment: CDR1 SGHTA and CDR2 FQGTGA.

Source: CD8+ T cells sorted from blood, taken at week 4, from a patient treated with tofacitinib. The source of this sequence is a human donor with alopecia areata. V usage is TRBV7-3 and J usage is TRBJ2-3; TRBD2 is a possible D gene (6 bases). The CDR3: CASSLGGNPSTDTQYF. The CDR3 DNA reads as TGTGCCAGCAGCCTGGGGGGTAACCCTAGCACAGATACGCAGTATTTT. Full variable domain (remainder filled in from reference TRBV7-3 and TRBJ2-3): GAGVSQTPSNKVTEKGKYVELRCDPISGHTALYWYRQSLGQGPEFLIYFQGTGAADDSGLPNDRFFAVRPEGSVSTLKIQRTERGDSAVYLCASSLGGNPSTDTQYFGPGTRLTVL.